This record covers a single T cell receptor (beta chain). Profiled with immunoSEQ multiplex PCR; TCRdb holds only in-frame clones, not every one. The sample yields under 40,000 clones, roughly 82% seen once. Regarding time point: pretreatment peripheral blood. This entry is derived from a study of PD-L1 blockade in urothelial cancer. The CDR3 contains 12 residues. Germline CDR1 is SGHVS and CDR2 is FQNEAQ. The V end was cut by 9 bases, the J end by 0 bases, with 6 bases between. The V and J genes are TRBV7-8 and TRBJ1-3; no clear D gene. The specimen was PBMCs, collected around atezolizumab (anti-PD-L1) treatment. The sequence was collected from a man aged 55 to 70 with urothelial cancer. CDR3 loop: CASSGSGNTIYF. As DNA, the CDR3 is TGTGCCAGTTCGGGCTCTGGAAACACCATATATTTT. Combining the CDR3 with reference TRBV7-8 and TRBJ1-3 gives the whole variable domain GAGVSQSPRYKVAKRGQDVALRCDPISGHVSLFWYQQALGQGPEFLTYFQNEAQLDKSGLPSDRFFAERPEGSVSTLKIQRTQQEDSAVYLCASSGSGNTIYFGEGSWLTVV.